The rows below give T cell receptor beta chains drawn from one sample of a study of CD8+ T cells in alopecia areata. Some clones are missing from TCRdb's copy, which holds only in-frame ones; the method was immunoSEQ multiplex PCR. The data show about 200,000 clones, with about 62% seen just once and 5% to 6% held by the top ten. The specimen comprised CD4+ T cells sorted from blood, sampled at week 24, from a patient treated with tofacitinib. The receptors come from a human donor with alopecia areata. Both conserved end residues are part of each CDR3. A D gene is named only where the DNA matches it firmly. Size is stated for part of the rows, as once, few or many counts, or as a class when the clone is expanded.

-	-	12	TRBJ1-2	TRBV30	TGTGCCTGGAGTGTAAGGACCGGTGGCTACACCTTC	CAWSVRTGGYTF
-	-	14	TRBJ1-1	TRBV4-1	TGCGCCAGCAGCCAAGATACCAGGGACACTGAAGCTTTCTTT	CASSQDTRDTEAFF
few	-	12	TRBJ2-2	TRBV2	TGTGCCAGCTTCCGGGACACCGGGGAGCTGTTTTTT	CASFRDTGELFF
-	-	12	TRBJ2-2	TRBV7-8	TGTGCCAGCAGCTCAAACACCGGGGAGCTGTTTTTT	CASSSNTGELFF
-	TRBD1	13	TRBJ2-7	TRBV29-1	TGCAGCGTTGCTCCGGGACAGACCTACGAGCAGTACTTC	CSVAPGQTYEQYF
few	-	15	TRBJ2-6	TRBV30	TGTGCCTGGACCCGACTCCACTCTGGGGCCAACGTCCTGACTTTC	CAWTRLHSGANVLTF
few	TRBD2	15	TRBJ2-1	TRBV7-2	TGTGCCAGCAGCATACTAGCGGTAATGCTCAATGAGCAGTTCTTC	CASSILAVMLNEQFF
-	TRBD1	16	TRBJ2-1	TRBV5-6	TGTGCCAGCAGCTTGGGATGGGACAGGGGGGACAATGAGCAGTTCTTC	CASSLGWDRGDNEQFF
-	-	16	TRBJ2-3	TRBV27	TGTGCCAGCAGTTCCCATCACGGGGGTGGAGAAGATACGCAGTATTTT	CASSSHHGGGEDTQYF
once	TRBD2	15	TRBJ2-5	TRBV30	TGTGCCTGGAGTGTGGGGACTAGCGGGGGAGAGACCCAGTACTTC	CAWSVGTSGGETQYF
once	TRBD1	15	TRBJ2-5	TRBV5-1	TGCGCCAGCAGCTCGGACAGGGGTATGGAAGAGACCCAGTACTTC	CASSSDRGMEETQYF
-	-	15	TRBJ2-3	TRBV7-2	TGTGCCAGCAGCCGGACAGTCCCCGGCACAGATACGCAGTATTTT	CASSRTVPGTDTQYF
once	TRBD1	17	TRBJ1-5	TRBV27	TGTGCCAGCAGTCCTGGACAGGCCCCCGGGTCAAATCAGCCCCAGCATTTT	CASSPGQAPGSNQPQHF
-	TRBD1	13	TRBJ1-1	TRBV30	TGTGCCTGGAAGTTGGCAGGGGGTAGTAGGGCTTTCTTT	CAWKLAGGSRAFF
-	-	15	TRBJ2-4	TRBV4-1	TGCGCCAGCAGCCTCGGACAGCTGGACAAAAACATTCAGTACTTC	CASSLGQLDKNIQYF
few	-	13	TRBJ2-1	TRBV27	TGTGCCAGCAGTCGCTCTACCCGCGCCGAGCAGTTCTTC	CASSRSTRAEQFF
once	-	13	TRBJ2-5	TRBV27	TGTGCCAGCAGTCTCCGGGCAGGAGAGACCCAGTACTTC	CASSLRAGETQYF
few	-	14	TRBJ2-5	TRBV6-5	TGTGCCAGCAGGGGGTGGCTGGATCAAGAGACCCAGTACTTC	CASRGWLDQETQYF
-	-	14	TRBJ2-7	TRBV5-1	TGCGCCAGCAGCTTGGCCGATAGCTCCTACGAGCAGTACTTC	CASSLADSSYEQYF
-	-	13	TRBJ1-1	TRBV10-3	TGTGCCATCATGGCAGACCTGAACACTGAAGCTTTCTTT	CAIMADLNTEAFF
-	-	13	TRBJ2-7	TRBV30	TGTGCCTGGGACAGCGCTGGCTCCTACGAGCAGTACTTC	CAWDSAGSYEQYF
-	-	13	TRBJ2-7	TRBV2	TGTGCCAGCGGGCGGTCTAGTGGCTACGAGCAGTACTTC	CASGRSSGYEQYF
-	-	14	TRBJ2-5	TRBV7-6	TGTGCCAGCAGCCCCCTACTAGGACCAGAGACCCAGTACTTC	CASSPLLGPETQYF
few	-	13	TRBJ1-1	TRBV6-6	TGTGCCAGCAGTTACTCAGGTAGCACTGAAGCTTTCTTT	CASSYSGSTEAFF
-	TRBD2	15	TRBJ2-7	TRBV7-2	TGTGCCAGCACCGCAACTAGCGGCGACTCCTACGAGCAGTACTTC	CASTATSGDSYEQYF
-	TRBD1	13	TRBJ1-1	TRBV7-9	TGTGCCAGCAGCCTAGGGACAGGCTTAGAAGCTTTCTTT	CASSLGTGLEAFF
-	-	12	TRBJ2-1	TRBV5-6	TGTGCCAGCAGACTGTCCGAGAATGAGCAGTTCTTC	CASRLSENEQFF
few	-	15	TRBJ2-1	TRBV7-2	TGTGCCAGCAGCTTAGGAACAGATCCAATCAATGAGCAGTTCTTC	CASSLGTDPINEQFF
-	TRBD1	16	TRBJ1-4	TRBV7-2	TGTGCCAGCAGCTCGGGACAGGGAGGTTTTGCCGAAAAACTGTTTTTT	CASSSGQGGFAEKLFF
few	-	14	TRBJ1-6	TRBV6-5	TGTGCCAGCAGTGCTGGGGTTGCTGATTCACCCCTCCACTTT	CASSAGVADSPLHF
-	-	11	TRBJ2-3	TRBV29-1	TGCAGTTATGGTGCATGGAATACGCAGTATTTT	CSYGAWNTQYF
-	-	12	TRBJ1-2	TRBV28	TGTGCTACAGGGTTTGGTTTTGATGGCTACACCTTC	CATGFGFDGYTF
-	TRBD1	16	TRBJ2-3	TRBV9	TGTGCCAGCAGCGCCCGCCAGGGGGATAGCACAGATACGCAGTATTTT	CASSARQGDSTDTQYF
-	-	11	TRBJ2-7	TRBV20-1	TGCAGTGCTTTGGATTCCTACGAGCAGTACTTC	CSALDSYEQYF
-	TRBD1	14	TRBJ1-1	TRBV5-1	TGCGCCAGCAGTCGGGACAGGGCTAACACTGAAGCTTTCTTT	CASSRDRANTEAFF
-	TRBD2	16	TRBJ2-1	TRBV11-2	TGTGCCAGCAGCAAAGAGGGACTAGCGGGGGTCAATGAGCAGTTCTTC	CASSKEGLAGVNEQFF
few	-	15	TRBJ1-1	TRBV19	TGTGCCAGTAGTCCCCGAGGCAGGCTGAACACTGAAGCTTTCTTT	CASSPRGRLNTEAFF
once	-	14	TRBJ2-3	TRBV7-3	TGTGCCAGCAGCTTAAAGCTTAGCACAGATACGCAGTATTTT	CASSLKLSTDTQYF
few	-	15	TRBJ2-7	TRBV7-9	TGTGCCAGCAGCCCTCGCGGGACAGCGGCCTCCGAGCAGTACTTC	CASSPRGTAASEQYF
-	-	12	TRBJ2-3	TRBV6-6	TGTGCCAGCTCAGGAGTCACAGATACGCAGTATTTT	CASSGVTDTQYF
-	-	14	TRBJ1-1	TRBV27	TGTGCCAGCAGGCCCAGCCCTCTGAACACTGAAGCTTTCTTT	CASRPSPLNTEAFF
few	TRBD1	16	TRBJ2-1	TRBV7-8	TGTGCCAGCAGCCCATCGACAGGGGCCCTCTCCCGAAAGCAGTTCTTC	CASSPSTGALSRKQFF
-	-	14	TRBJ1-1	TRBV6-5	TGTGCCAGTTGTGAAGGGGGGTATAGCACTGAAGCTTTCTTT	CASCEGGYSTEAFF
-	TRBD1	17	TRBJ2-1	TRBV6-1	TGTGCCAGCAGTGAAGTCTGGACAGGGAATGCAAGGAATGAGCAGTTCTTC	CASSEVWTGNARNEQFF
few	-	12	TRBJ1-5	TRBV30	TGTGCCTGGAGTGTTCAGGGACAGCCCCAGCATTTT	CAWSVQGQPQHF